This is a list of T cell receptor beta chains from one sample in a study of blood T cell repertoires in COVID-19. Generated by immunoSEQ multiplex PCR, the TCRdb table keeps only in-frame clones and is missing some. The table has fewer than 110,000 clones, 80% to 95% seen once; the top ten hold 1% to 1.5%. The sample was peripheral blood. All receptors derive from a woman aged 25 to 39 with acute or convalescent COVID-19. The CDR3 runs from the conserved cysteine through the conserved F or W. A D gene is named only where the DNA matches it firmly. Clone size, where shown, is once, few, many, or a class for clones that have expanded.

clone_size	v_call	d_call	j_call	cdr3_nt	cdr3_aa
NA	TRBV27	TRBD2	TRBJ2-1	TGTGCCAGCAGTCGCGGACTAGCGGGAGAACTCATCAATGAGCAGTTCTTC	CASSRGLAGELINEQFF
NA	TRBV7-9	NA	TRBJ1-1	TGTGCCAGCAGCTTAAACTCGAACACTGAAGCTTTCTTT	CASSLNSNTEAFF
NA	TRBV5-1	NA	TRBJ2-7	TGCGCCAGCAGCCACCCAGGGGGGTCGACGTCCTACGAGCAGTACTTC	CASSHPGGSTSYEQYF
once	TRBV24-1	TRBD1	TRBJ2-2	TGTGCCACCAGTGTCCCTCCGGGACAGGAGAACACCGGGGAGCTGTTTTTT	CATSVPPGQENTGELFF
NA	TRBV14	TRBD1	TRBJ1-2	TGTGCCAGCAGCCAAAAAAAAGGGACAGGGCATGGCTACACCTTC	CASSQKKGTGHGYTF
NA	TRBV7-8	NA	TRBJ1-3	TGTGCCAGCAGCTTACTCCGGGGACACCAACCCATCTCTGGAAACACCATATATTTT	CASSLLRGHQPISGNTIYF
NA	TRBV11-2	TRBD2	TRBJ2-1	TGTGCCAGCAGCCTCCGGACTAGCGGGGGTTATTACAATGAGCAGTTCTTC	CASSLRTSGGYYNEQFF
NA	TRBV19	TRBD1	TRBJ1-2	TGTGCCAGTAGTAGGCAGGGGGCGCCTGACTATGGCTACACCTTC	CASSRQGAPDYGYTF
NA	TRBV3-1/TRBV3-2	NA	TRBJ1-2	TGTGCCAGCAGCGCCACAGTTTATGGCTACACCTTC	CASSATVYGYTF
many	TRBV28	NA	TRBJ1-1	TGTGCCAGCAGACCCCCGGGTTTAGTCACTGAAGCTTTCTTT	CASRPPGLVTEAFF
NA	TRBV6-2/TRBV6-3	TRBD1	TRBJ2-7	TGTGCCAGCAGTTCATACAGGGGTCTGTACGAGCAGTACTTC	CASSSYRGLYEQYF
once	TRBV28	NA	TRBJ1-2	TGTGCAGTTTCACAGGGCAGCGGCTACACCTTC	CAVSQGSGYTF
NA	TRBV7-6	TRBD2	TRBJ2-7	TGTGCCAGCAGCCCCCCCTCCCTGATAGCGGGAGATCTCGAGCAGTACTTC	CASSPPSLIAGDLEQYF
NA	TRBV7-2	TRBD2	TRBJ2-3	TGTGCCAGCAGCTTAGGGCGGGGGGGCACAGATACGCAGTATTTT	CASSLGRGGTDTQYF
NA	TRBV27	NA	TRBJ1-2	TGTGCCAGCAGTACTTCCCCAGGGGGCTACACCTTC	CASSTSPGGYTF
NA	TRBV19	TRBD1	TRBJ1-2	TGTGCCAGTAGTATCGACAGGGATCCTCACACCTTC	CASSIDRDPHTF
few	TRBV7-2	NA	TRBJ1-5	TGTGCCAGCAGCCCCAGGGGCAATCAGCCCCAGCATTTT	CASSPRGNQPQHF
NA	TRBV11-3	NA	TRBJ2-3	TGTGCCAGCAGCTTTACGAGGGTTACAGATACGCAGTATTTT	CASSFTRVTDTQYF
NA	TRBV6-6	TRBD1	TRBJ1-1	TGTGCCAGCAGTCTACAGGGGGCGTACACTGAAGCTTTCTTT	CASSLQGAYTEAFF
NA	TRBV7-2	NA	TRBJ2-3	TGTGCCAGCAGAAAATGGGTGAACGGGTTGAGCACAGATACGCAGTATTTT	CASRKWVNGLSTDTQYF